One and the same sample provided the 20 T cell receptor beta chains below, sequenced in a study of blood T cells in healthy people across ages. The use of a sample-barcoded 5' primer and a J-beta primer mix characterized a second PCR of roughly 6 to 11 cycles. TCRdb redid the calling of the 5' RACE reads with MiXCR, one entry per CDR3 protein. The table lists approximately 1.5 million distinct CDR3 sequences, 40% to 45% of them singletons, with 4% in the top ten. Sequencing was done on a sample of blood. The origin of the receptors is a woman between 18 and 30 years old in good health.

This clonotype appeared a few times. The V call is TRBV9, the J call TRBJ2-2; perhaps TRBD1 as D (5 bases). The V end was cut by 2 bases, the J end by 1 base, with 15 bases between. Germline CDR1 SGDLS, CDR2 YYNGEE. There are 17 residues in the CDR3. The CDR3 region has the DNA TGTGCCAGCAGCGTCTCAGGACGCCAGGGGAACACCGGGGAGCTGTTTTTT. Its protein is CASSVSGRQGNTGELFF.

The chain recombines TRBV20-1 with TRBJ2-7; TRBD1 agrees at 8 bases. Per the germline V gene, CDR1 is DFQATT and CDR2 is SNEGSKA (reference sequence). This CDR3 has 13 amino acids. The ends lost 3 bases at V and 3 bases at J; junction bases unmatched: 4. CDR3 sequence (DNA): TGCAGTGCTAGTGGTGACAGGGGCTACGAGCAGTACTTC. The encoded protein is CSASGDRGYEQYF.

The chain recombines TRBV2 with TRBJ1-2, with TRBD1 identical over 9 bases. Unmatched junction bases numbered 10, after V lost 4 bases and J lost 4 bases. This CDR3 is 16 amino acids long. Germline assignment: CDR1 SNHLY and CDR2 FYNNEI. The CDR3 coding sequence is TGTGCCAGCAGTGGATTAGGGGACAGGGCGTTCTATGGCTACACCTTC. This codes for CASSGLGDRAFYGYTF.

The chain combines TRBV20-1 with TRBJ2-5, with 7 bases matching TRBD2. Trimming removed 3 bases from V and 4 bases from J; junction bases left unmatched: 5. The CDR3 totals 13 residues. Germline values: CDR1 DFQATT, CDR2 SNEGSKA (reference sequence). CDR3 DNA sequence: TGCAGTGCTAGCCGGATAGCGGGAGAGACCCAGTACTTC. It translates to CSASRIAGETQYF.

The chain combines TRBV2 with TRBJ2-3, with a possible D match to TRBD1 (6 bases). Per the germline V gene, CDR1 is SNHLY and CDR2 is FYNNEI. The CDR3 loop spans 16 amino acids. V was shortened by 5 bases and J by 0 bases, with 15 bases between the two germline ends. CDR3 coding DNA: TGTGCCAGCAGTTTCAGGGGAGCGTTTAGCACAGATACGCAGTATTTT. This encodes CASSFRGAFSTDTQYF.

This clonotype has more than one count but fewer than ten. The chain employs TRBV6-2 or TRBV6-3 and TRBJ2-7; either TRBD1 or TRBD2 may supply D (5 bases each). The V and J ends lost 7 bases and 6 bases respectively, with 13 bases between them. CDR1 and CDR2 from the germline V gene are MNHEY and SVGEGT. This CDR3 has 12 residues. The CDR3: CASTLLGVEQYF. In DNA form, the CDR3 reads TGTGCCAGCACCTTGTTGGGGGTCGAGCAGTACTTC.

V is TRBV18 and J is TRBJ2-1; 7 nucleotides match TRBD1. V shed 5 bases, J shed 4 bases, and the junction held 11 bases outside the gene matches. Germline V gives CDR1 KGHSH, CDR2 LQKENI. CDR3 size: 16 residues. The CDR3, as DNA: TGTGCCAGCTCAGTAGTACAGGGGCCCTCATACAATGAGCAGTTCTTC. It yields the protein CASSVVQGPSYNEQFF.

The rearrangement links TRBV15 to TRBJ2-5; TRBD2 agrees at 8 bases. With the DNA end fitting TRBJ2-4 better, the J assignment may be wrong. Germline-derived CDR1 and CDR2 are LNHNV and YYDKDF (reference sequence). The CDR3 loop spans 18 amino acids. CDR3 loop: CATSRDWGTSAPQNIQYF. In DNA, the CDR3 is TGTGCCACCAGCAGAGATTGGGGGACTAGTGCCCCACAAAACATTCAGTACTTC.

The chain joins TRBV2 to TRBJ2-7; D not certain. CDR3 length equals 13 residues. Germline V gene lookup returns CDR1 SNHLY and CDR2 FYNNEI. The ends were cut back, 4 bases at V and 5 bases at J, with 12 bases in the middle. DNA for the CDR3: TGTGCCAGCAGTGGGGTCGCCAGTGACGAGCAGTACTTC. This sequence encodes CASSGVASDEQYF.

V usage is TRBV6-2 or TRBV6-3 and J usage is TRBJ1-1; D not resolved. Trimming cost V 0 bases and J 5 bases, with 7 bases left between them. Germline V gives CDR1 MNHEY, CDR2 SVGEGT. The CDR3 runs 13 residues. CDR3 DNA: TGTGCCAGCAGTTACTCAAGGTGGACTGAAGCTTTCTTT. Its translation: CASSYSRWTEAFF.

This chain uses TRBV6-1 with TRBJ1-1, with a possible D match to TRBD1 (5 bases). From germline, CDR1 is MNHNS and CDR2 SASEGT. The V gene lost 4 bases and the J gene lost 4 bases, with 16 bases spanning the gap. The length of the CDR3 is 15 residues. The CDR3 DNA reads TGTGCCAGCAGTGCAGCAGGGTCGGGGAGCACTGAAGCTTTCTTT. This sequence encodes CASSAAGSGSTEAFF.

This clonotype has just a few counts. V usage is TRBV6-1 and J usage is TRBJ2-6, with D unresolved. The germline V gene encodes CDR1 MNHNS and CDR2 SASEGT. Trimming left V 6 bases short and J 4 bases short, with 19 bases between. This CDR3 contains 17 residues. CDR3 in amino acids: CASRRLRPQPGANVLTF. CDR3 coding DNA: TGTGCCAGCAGGCGACTCCGGCCCCAGCCCGGGGCCAACGTCCTGACTTTC.

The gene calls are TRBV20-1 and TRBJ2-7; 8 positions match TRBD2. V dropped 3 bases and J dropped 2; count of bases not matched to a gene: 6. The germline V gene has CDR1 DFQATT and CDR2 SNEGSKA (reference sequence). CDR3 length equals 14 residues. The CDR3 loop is CSASSLAGPYEQYF. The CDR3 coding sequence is TGCAGTGCTAGTTCCCTAGCGGGTCCCTACGAGCAGTACTTC.

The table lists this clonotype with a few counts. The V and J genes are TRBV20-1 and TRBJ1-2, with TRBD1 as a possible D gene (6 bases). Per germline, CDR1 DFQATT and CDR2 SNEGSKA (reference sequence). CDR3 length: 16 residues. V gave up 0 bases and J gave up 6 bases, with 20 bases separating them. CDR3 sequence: CSAREQGVREVHGYTF. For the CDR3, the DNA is TGCAGTGCTAGAGAACAGGGTGTTCGCGAAGTCCATGGCTACACCTTC.

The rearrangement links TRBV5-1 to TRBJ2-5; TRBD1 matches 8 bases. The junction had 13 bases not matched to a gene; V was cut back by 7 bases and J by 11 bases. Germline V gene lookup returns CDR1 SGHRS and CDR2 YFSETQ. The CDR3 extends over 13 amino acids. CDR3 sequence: CASRMDRVSEQYF. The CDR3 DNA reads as TGCGCCAGCCGAATGGACAGGGTTTCGGAGCAGTACTTC.

The chain's CDR3 is CASSRRGLGNTEAFF. CDR3 nucleotide sequence: TGTGCCAGCAGCCGGAGGGGATTAGGTAACACTGAAGCTTTCTTT. The V and J genes are TRBV3-1 and TRBJ1-1, with D possibly TRBD1 on 5 matching bases. This CDR3 region has 15 residues. Per the germline V gene, CDR1 is LGHDT and CDR2 is YNNKEL (reference sequence). Trimming removed 4 bases at V and 2 bases at J, with 14 bases between.

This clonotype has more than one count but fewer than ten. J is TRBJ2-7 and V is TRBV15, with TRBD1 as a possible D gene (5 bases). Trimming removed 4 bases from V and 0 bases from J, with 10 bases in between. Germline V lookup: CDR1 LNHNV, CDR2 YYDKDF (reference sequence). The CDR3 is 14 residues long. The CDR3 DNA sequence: TGTGCCACCAGCACTGGACAAAGCTCCTACGAGCAGTACTTC. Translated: CATSTGQSSYEQYF.

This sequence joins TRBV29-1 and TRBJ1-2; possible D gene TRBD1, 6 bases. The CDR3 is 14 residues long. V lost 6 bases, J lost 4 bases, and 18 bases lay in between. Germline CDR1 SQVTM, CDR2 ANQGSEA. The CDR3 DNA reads TGCAGCGTCTCCCCCCTCAGGGGATCCTATGGCTACACCTTC. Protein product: CSVSPLRGSYGYTF.

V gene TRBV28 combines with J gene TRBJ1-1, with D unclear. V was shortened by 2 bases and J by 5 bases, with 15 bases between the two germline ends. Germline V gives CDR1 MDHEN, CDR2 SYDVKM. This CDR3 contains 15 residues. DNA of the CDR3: TGTGCCAGCAGTTTAACGCTGAGGGAAGCGACTGAAGCTTTCTTT. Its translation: CASSLTLREATEAFF.

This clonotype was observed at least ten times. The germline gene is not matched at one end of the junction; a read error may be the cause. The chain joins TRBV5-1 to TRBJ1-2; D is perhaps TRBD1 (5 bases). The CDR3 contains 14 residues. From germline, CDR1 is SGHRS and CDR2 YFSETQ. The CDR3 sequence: CASSLAGVNYGYTF. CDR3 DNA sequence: TGTGCCAGCAGCTTGGCGGGGGTTAACTATGGCTACACCTTC.